This T cell receptor beta chain was found in a study of CD8+CD57+ T cells in acquired aplastic anemia. The TCR beta profiling, which covered VDJ combination and CDR3 sequence, was carried out using genomic DNA as the template. TCRdb reanalysed the reads using MiXCR and keeps one entry per CDR3 protein. Among fewer than 250,000 distinct CDR3 sequences listed, around 50% were seen once. The study, taken as a whole, reports: The same twenty-nine CD8+ CDR3 sequences occurred in patients and in controls.

This clonotype turned up a few times. What it binds is not known. This CDR3 has 15 residues. Trimming removed 5 bases at V and 2 bases at J, with 13 bases between. Germline-derived CDR1 and CDR2 are LGHDT and YNNKEL (reference sequence). Patients sequenced had flow cytometry evidence of CD8+CD57+ cell expansion. Material for sequencing was sorted CD4+, CD8+, or CD8+CD57+ T cells (not recorded which) from PBMCs. This TCR came from a human donor with aplastic anemia. V and J are TRBV3-1 and TRBJ2-1; D is perhaps TRBD2 (7 bases). The CDR3 bases are TGTGCCAGCAGCAGGGGGGGGGCCCCCTACAATGAGCAGTTCTTC. This sequence encodes CASSRGGAPYNEQFF.